This TCR beta chain was recovered during a study of blood T cell repertoires in COVID-19 (dated by TCRdb to about 2020). Study-wide context: Samples covering the acute and convalescent phases of COVID-19 were provided by collaborators in the United States, Italy and Spain. The repertoires were released in a freely available public database intended as a resource for research on the immune response to SARS-CoV-2. Where available, HLA class I and class II types were taken from metadata supplied by the sample provider and were not determined by assay-based typing. The prospective study material was composed of cDNA or gDNA derived from T cells, B-cell-depleted T cells, or PBMCs. The samples were drawn from two sources: the first 160 participants of the ongoing ImmuneRACE study, and 1,000 to 1,500 subjects contributed by 6 global collaborators. The sample metadata nearly always contained a de-identified subject ID, COVID-19 status, age in years and sex. Deeply sampled blood TCRbeta repertoires from subjects exposed to, actively infected with, or recovered from COVID-19 were included in the dataset. Paper-wide results and their limitations: The quantity of clinical and demographic metadata differed by source and by participant and was supplied without curation.

TCRbeta CDR3 regions were amplified from genomic DNA by means of the immunoSEQ Assay, a bias-controlled multiplex PCR. In the original analysis: Nucleated cell counts per sample were estimated from amplification of reference gene primers within the assay. To quantify the absolute abundance of each unique TCRbeta CDR3 rearrangement, sequence reads were collapsed and filtered. For each sample, productive Simpson clonality was calculated as the square root of Simpson's diversity index over productive rearrangements. TCRdb holds this immuneACCESS table with in-frame rearrangements only. Some clones are missing; in checked studies, unresolved V genes explain under half, and the rest has no known cause. Clone size and the V and J calls come from that table; the DNA yielded D and trimming. The table for this sample lists more than 85,000 clones; around nine tenths of them were counted only once. Jointly, the top ten make up 3% of the sample.

Via the germline V gene, CDR1 is SGHAT and CDR2 FQNNGV. V is trimmed back by 1 base and J by 9 bases, and the junction contains 13 bases that no gene match accounts for. Taken from cysteine to phenylalanine, the CDR3 has 16 residues. CDR3 DNA is the only sequence kept; it has 48 bases, read in frame from the first base. The collaborating institutions used their own protocols to collect whole blood in K2EDTA tubes. Collaborator samples were shipped for TCRbeta analysis as frozen whole blood, isolated PBMCs, or DNA extracted from either sample type. On this clone: Which antigen it targets is not known. Base qualities are not at hand, and no much larger clone is one base apart.

The origin of this receptor is a man aged 45 to 65 with active or convalescent COVID-19. The chain employs TRBV11-2 and TRBJ2-7; 9 bases in between match TRBD1. Material for sequencing was peripheral blood. In nucleotide form, the sequence is TGTGCCAGCAGCTTAGTACCTGGGACAGGGCACACCGGGCAGTACTTC. Its coded protein is CASSLVPGTGHTGQYF.